The T cell receptor beta chain under discussion was sequenced for a study of blood T cell repertoires in COVID-19. V shed 2 bases and J shed 7 bases, with 12 bases lying between them. The CDR3 is made up of 13 amino acids. Germline assignment: CDR1 MNHNS and CDR2 SASEGT. Per the authors' pipeline: Reference gene primer amplification gave estimated nucleated cell counts. Using immunoSEQ multiplex PCR, the repertoire was profiled, and TCRdb retains in-frame clones only, with some absent. D and trimming come from the DNA, and the V and J calls and clone size come from that table. The sample has some 180,000 clones, approximately 83% seen once.

The clonotype comes from a woman between 40 and 50 years old with COVID-19, enrolled during active disease. Sequenced input: peripheral blood. V gene TRBV6-1 combines with J gene TRBJ2-7; D may be TRBD1 (7 bases). The CDR3 loop reads CASSERAGGEQYF. In nucleotides, the CDR3 is TGTGCCAGCAGTGAAAGAGCAGGGGGGGAGCAGTACTTC.